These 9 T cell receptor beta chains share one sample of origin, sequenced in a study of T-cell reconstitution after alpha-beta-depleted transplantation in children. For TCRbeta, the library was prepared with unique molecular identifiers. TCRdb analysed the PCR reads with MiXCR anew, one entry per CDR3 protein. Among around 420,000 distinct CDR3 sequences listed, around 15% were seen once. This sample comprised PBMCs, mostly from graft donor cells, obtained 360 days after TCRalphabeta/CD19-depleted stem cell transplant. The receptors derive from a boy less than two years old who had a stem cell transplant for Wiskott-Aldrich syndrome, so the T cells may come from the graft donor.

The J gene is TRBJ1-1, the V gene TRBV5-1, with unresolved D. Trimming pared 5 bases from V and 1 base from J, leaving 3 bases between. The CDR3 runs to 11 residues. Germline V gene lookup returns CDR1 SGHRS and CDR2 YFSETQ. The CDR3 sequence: CASRENTEAFF. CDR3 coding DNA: TGCGCCAGCAGAGAGAACACTGAAGCTTTCTTT.

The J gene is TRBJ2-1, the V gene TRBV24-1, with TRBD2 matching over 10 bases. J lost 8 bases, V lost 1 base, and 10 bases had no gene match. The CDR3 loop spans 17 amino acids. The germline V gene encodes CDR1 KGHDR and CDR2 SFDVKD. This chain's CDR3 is CATSDLGQRGGSDEQFF. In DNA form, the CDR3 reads TGTGCCACCAGTGATTTAGGGCAGCGGGGGGGCTCGGATGAGCAGTTCTTC.

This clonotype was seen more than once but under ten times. CDR3 in amino acids: CASSHRQGADTGELFF. CDR3 nucleotide sequence: TGCGCCAGCAGCCACCGACAGGGGGCCGACACCGGGGAGCTGTTTTTT. V gene TRBV4-1 combines with J gene TRBJ2-2; 10 bases align to TRBD1. Germline trimming cut 3 bases from V and 3 bases from J; bases unmatched to any gene: 4. The CDR3 is made up of 16 amino acids. The germline gives CDR1 MGHRA, CDR2 YSYEKL.

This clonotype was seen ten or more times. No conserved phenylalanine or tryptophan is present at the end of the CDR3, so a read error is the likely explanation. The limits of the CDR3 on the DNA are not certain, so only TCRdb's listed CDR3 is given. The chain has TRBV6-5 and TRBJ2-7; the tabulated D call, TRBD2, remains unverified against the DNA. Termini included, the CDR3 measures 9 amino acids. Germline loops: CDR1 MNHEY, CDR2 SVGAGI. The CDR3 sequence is CASKRARKL.

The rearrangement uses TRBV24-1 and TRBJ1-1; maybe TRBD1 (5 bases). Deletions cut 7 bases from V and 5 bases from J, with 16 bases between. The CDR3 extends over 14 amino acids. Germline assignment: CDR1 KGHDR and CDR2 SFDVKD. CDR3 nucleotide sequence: TGTGCCACCAGACCGCGGGACTGGGGTACTGAAGCTTTCTTT. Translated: CATRPRDWGTEAFF.

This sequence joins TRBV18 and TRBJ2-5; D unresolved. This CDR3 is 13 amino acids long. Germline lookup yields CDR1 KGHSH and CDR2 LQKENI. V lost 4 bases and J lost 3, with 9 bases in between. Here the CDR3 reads CASSQRVEETQYF. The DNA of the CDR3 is TGTGCCAGCTCACAACGGGTGGAAGAGACCCAGTACTTC.

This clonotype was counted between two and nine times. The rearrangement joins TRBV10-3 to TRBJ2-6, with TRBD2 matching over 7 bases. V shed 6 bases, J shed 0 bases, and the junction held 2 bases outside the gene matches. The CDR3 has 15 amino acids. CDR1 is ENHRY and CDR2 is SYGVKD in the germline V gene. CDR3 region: CAIRAGVSGANVLTF. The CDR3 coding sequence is TGTGCCATCAGGGCGGGAGTCTCTGGGGCCAACGTCCTGACTTTC.

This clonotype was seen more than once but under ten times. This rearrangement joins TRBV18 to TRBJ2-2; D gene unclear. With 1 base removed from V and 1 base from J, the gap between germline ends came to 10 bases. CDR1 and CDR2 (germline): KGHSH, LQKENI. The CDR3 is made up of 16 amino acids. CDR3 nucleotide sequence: TGTGCCAGCTCACCACAGTCGGCAGGGAACACCGGGGAGCTGTTTTTT. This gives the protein CASSPQSAGNTGELFF.

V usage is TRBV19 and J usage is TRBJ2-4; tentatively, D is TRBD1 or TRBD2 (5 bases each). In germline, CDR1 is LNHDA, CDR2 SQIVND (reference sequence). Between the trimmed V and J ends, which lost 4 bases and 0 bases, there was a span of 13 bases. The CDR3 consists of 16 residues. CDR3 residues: CASSRPGRLAKNIQYF. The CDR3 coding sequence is TGTGCCAGTAGTAGACCGGGACGGCTAGCCAAAAACATTCAGTACTTC.